This T cell receptor (beta chain) was retrieved from a study of T cells in Graves' hyperthyroidism and ophthalmopathy. General study results and limits: Ophthalmopathy was predicted by the model a median of roughly 6.7 months ahead of onset.

This CDR3 is built from 16 residues. Germline CDR1 LNHNV, CDR2 YYDKDF (reference sequence). Trimming cost V 3 bases and J 1 base, with 12 bases left between them. This clonotype was found many times. Its antigen is not identified. RNA transcripts gave rise to amplified TCR beta CDR3 regions. The HTBI primer set was used in a first-round RT-PCR of the TCR CDR3. TCRdb ran MiXCR on the multiplex PCR reads and lists one entry per CDR3 protein. The table records approximately 590,000 distinct CDR3 sequences, about 15% of them present only once. The sequence came from a woman in her thirties with Graves' hyperthyroidism. J is TRBJ2-2 and V is TRBV15; D remains ambiguous. The sample consisted of blood. The CDR3 here is CATSRDQRWNTGELFF. CDR3 DNA: TGTGCCACCAGCAGGGATCAGAGGTGGAACACCGGGGAGCTGTTTTTT.